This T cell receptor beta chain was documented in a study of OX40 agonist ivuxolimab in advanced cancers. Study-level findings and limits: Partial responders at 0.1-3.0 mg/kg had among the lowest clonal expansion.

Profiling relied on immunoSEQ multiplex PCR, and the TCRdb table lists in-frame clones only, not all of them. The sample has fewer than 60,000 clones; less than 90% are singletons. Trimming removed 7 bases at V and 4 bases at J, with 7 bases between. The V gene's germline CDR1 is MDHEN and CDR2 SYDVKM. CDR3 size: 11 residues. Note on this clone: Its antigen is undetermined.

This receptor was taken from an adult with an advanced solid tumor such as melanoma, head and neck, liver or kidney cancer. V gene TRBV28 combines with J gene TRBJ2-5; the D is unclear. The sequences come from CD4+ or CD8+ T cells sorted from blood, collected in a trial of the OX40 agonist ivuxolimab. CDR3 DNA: TGTGCCAGCAACTCGGGAGAGACCCAGTACTTC. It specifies CASNSGETQYF.